This TCR beta chain appears in the sequencing data of a study of T cells in Graves' hyperthyroidism and ophthalmopathy (dated by TCRdb to about 2019). Looking at the study overall: Peripheral blood was sampled at the time of initial diagnosis, prior to any treatment. TCR V-J signatures able to tell the groups apart were searched for in a discovery cohort of approximately 95 patients, of whom 43 had Graves' ophthalmopathy and roughly 59 had stable Graves' hyperthyroidism. An independent validation cohort of fewer than 20 hyperthyroidism patients and 17 patients who later progressed to ophthalmopathy tested prospective prediction of ophthalmopathy. The approximately 97 discovery patients were randomly divided into training and test sets at a 7:3 ratio. The study also compared thyroid tissue and blood T-cell repertoires from over 5 Graves' hyperthyroidism patients. After blood sampling, hyperthyroidism patients were treated with methimazole at a starting dose of 30 mg daily, and ophthalmopathy patients were treated with high-dose intravenous methylprednisolone. TCR Vbeta CDR3 sequencing of 140 or so peripheral blood samples (43 ophthalmopathy, 75 or so hyperthyroidism and approximately 17 progressor patients) is reported in the paper.

The TCR beta CDR3 regions were amplified from the RNA transcripts. For the first round of RT-PCR on the TCR CDR3, the HTBI primer set was used together with the Qiagen OneStep RT-PCR kit. Libraries were constructed in a second round of multiplex PCR, after which size selection and purification were carried out. Sequencing of the libraries was done on an Illumina HiSeq2000 using paired-end 100 bp reads. The original pipeline was this. SOAPnuke was used to process the raw data, with reads discarded if the reads contained adapters or uncalled bases, had a mean Phred below 15, or lacked an exact constant-primer or identifier match. High-quality paired reads were merged using COPE v1.2.5, and each unique nucleotide sequence was defined as a clonotype. Clonotypes were aligned to IMGT TRBV, TRBD and TRBJ reference segments using MiTCR v1.1. Analysis was restricted to V-J combinations with a frequency above 0.0001, which covered approximately 99% of repertoires. A TCS score was defined as the ratio between F50 (clonal expansion) and ExV (chaos), using BLOSUM62-based TCRdist between CDR3 peptides within each V-J. Welch's t-statistics and random forest reduced around 550 V-J features to 10 to 15, which were used in a naive Bayes classifier (R e1071). TCRdb applied fastp at Q25 and MiXCR to the public reads, then kept only in-frame beta chains. Entries that share a CDR3 protein sequence are merged under the most common genes and DNA. These V and J calls derive from TCRdb rather than the authors' analysis. In this sample the table shows over 250,000 distinct CDR3 sequences, approximately 17% of which occur a single time. Just over 55% of the sample rests with the top ten.

Regarding this clonotype: Its antigen is currently not known. The sample holds no much larger clone one base away, and base qualities are not on file.

In the ophthalmopathy patients, disease was moderately to severely active, with a Clinical Activity Score of 3 or more, a NOSPECS grade of 4 or more, and a duration of less than 3 months. Exclusion was applied to patients with uncontrolled infections, other autoimmune diseases, pregnancy or lactation. Diagnoses relied on clinical symptoms, serum thyroxine and TRAb, thyroid ultrasound and orbital computed tomography. Ficoll-Paque density gradient centrifugation was used to isolate PBMCs from under 11 ml of fresh peripheral blood. Total RNA was extracted using Trizol reagent, and RNA quality was assessed on an Agilent 2100 Bioanalyzer. For CDR1 and CDR2, the germline V gene lists SGHRS and YFSETQ. The trim is 3 bases for V and 0 bases for J, with a gap of 9 bases between the germline ends. From the cysteine through the phenylalanine, the CDR3 covers 14 amino acids. Only the CDR3 portion is preserved as DNA: 42 bases, with reading frame beginning at the first base.

Broader findings and caveats from the paper: Most expanded thyroid clonotypes (frequency above 0.001) were also detected in blood, a finding suggesting that blood repertoires may reflect thyroid immune responses. In cross-validation, a model built on a 13 V-J signature told ophthalmopathy apart from stable hyperthyroidism with over 85% sensitivity and around 81% specificity, and in testing the same model reached 80%/75%. In validation, the model predicted progression to ophthalmopathy with approximately 71% sensitivity and less than 75% specificity, a median of around six months before onset. No statistical method was used to set the sample size in advance, and investigators knew the group allocation.

Sequencing was done on a sample of blood. Rearrangement joined TRBV5-1 to TRBJ1-1; a confident D gene designation cannot be given. This receptor was obtained from a woman aged 55-70 years with Graves' ophthalmopathy. The base sequence is TGCGCCAGCAGCTCAGGAGATTTGAACACTGAAGCTTTCTTT. It specifies CASSSGDLNTEAFF.